A selection of T cell receptor beta chains follows, all from one sample in a study of T cells after yellow fever vaccination. In TCRdb, the 5' RACE reads were re-called with MiXCR into one record per CDR3 protein. This sample has 300,000 to 350,000 distinct CDR3 sequences, with over 3.5% found just once. The material was PBMCs, obtained 15 days after the yellow fever booster vaccination. These receptors all stem from a man younger than 35 who received the YFV17D yellow fever vaccine. Each CDR3 is given with its conserved first and last residue. Fields, in order: V gene, clone size, CDR3 protein. The size field is filled for only some rows; it gives once, few, many or a size class.

TRBV29-1,many,CSAGAGTGFLEQFF
TRBV7-6,many,CASSLTGGNNLLPYEQYF
TRBV7-2,few,CASSSYRGYEQYF
TRBV4-2,few,CASSQKEGLGFAPPDTQYF
TRBV12-3/TRBV12-4,-,CASSLIRPDTYTF
TRBV5-1,many,CASSPWESNSPLHF
TRBV4-3,-,CASSQATSGSTDTQYF
TRBV4-2,-,CASSQAPTGTRGTDTQYF
TRBV20-1,-,CSAPKGSTDTQYF
TRBV12-3/TRBV12-4,-,CASSLFVLGSDTQYF
TRBV5-1,many,CASSTGQLSYEQYF
TRBV7-9,many,CASRRAGSTDTQYF
TRBV27,-,CATKGQGEGEQFF
TRBV12-3/TRBV12-4,many,CASSHNDGGNTIYF
TRBV7-2,few,CASSESQGLWGTQYF
TRBV5-1,many,CASQSPETGDNEQFF
TRBV6-5,few,CASGRGAGGETQYF
TRBV7-9,many,CASSSGLNTQYF
TRBV6-5,-,CASSYKETQYF
TRBV20-1,-,CSARAAANYGYTF